A selection of T cell receptor beta chains follows, all from one sample in a study of blood T cells in healthy people across ages. MiXCR, run by TCRdb on the 5' RACE reads, gives a single entry per CDR3 protein. The sample lists 650,000 to 800,000 distinct CDR3 sequences; around two fifths were seen once. The sample was blood. The source of these receptors is a man between 60 and 70 years old in good health. Both conserved end residues are part of each CDR3. The D gene is left open where the match is weak. Clone size, where shown, is once, few, many, or a class for clones that have expanded.

15	TRBJ1-2	-	-	TRBV11-3	TGTGCCAGCAGCTTAGATCTAAAGGGGGGCTTCGGCTACACCTTC	CASSLDLKGGFGYTF
15	TRBJ1-5	-	-	TRBV20-1	TGCAGTGCTAAGGAGGTGGGACACCATAATCAGCCCCAGCATTTT	CSAKEVGHHNQPQHF
12	TRBJ1-6	-	TRBD1	TRBV20-1	TGCAGTGCACCCCGACAGGGATCACCCCTCCACTTT	CSAPRQGSPLHF
16	TRBJ2-3	-	TRBD2	TRBV18	TGTGCCAGCTCACCGAGCCCTAGCGGGGGGAGAGATACGCAGTATTTT	CASSPSPSGGRDTQYF
13	TRBJ2-4	few	-	TRBV6-5	TGTGCCAGCACCCCGGACGGAAAAAACATTCAGTACTTC	CASTPDGKNIQYF
13	TRBJ2-2	-	-	TRBV7-6	TGTGCCAGCAGCAGATCTGGGCCCGGGGAGCTGTTTTTT	CASSRSGPGELFF
14	TRBJ1-4	-	-	TRBV5-6	TGTGCCAGCAGCTTCGGGACATCAAGTGAAAAACTGTTTTTT	CASSFGTSSEKLFF
15	TRBJ2-3	few	-	TRBV5-1	TGCGCCAGCAGCGAAGGGGGAAGGGAAACAGATACGCAGTATTTT	CASSEGGRETDTQYF
16	TRBJ2-1	-	TRBD2	TRBV14	TGTGCCAGCAGCCCAACTAGCGGGGGGCCCCCAAATGAGCAGTTCTTC	CASSPTSGGPPNEQFF
14	TRBJ1-1	few	TRBD1	TRBV9	TGTGCCAGCAGCGCCGGGACAGCGAACACTGAAGCTTTCTTT	CASSAGTANTEAFF
15	TRBJ2-1	many	TRBD1	TRBV12-3/TRBV12-4	TGTGCCAGCAGTTTGGAGACAGGGATCTACAATGAGCAGTTCTTC	CASSLETGIYNEQFF
15	TRBJ2-5	-	TRBD1	TRBV11-2	TGTGCCTGCAGCTTAGGGGACAGGTATTGGGAGACCCAGTACTTC	CACSLGDRYWETQYF
16	TRBJ2-7	-	TRBD1	TRBV6-2/TRBV6-3	TGTGCCAGCAGCCTACTGGGACAGGGGACGACCTACGAGCAGTACTTC	CASSLLGQGTTYEQYF
17	TRBJ2-2	-	TRBD1	TRBV2	TGTGCCAGCAGTGGGGATACCGGGACAGGGGGCAGCGGGGAGCTGTTTTTT	CASSGDTGTGGSGELFF
14	TRBJ2-7	few	TRBD1	TRBV5-1	TGCGCCAGCAGCTTGACAGGGGGAGGCTACGAGCAGTACTTC	CASSLTGGGYEQYF
16	TRBJ2-3	-	TRBD2	TRBV4-3	TGCGCCAGCAGCCCTAAGGTGGGCGGGGGGGCCGATACGCAGTATTTT	CASSPKVGGGADTQYF
16	TRBJ2-1	-	TRBD2	TRBV10-2	TGCGCCAGCAGTGAAGGACCTAGCGGGGGGGCAAATGAGCAGTTCTTC	CASSEGPSGGANEQFF
14	TRBJ2-3	few	TRBD2	TRBV29-1	TGCAGCTCCAACGGGCGGGGGTTCACAGATACGCAGTATTTT	CSSNGRGFTDTQYF
14	TRBJ1-1	-	-	TRBV20-1	TGCAGTGCTAGGCTAGGTGGGGCGAACACTGAAGCTTTCTTT	CSARLGGANTEAFF
15	TRBJ1-5	-	-	TRBV5-1	TGCGCCAGCAGCCCTGCCGGGGCACCCAATCAGCCCCAGCATTTT	CASSPAGAPNQPQHF
16	TRBJ1-2	-	-	TRBV7-2	TGTGCCAGCAGTTTGCACGGGTCGGGGGTAGGCTATGGCTACACCTTC	CASSLHGSGVGYGYTF
15	TRBJ2-7	-	TRBD1	TRBV28	TGTGCCAGCAGTTTCACAGGGACAGCTCGATACGAGCAGTACTTC	CASSFTGTARYEQYF
16	TRBJ2-7	-	-	TRBV11-1	TGTGCCAGCAGCCCGCCCCCCGGACTGCTCTCCTACGAGCAGTACTTC	CASSPPPGLLSYEQYF
11	TRBJ1-2	many	-	TRBV28	TGTGCCAGCAGTCTAAATCGGGGCTACACCTTC	CASSLNRGYTF
16	TRBJ2-7	few	TRBD2	TRBV20-1	TGCAGTGCTAGAGATTTTCGGGGGGGCCCAGTATACGAGCAGTACTTC	CSARDFRGGPVYEQYF
14	TRBJ1-1	few	-	TRBV20-1	TGCAGTGCTAGCCGCCCATCCTGGAACACTGAAGCTTTCTTT	CSASRPSWNTEAFF
11	TRBJ1-1	-	-	TRBV4-2	TGTGCCAGCAGATGGGCAGGGCAAGCTTTCTTT	CASRWAGQAFF
13	TRBJ1-1	once	-	TRBV7-9	TGTGCCAGCAGCTTAGCCGAGGCCACTGAAGCTTTCTTT	CASSLAEATEAFF
14	TRBJ1-6	-	-	TRBV20-1	TGCAGTGCGAGGGGGGGGGTAAAGAATTCACCCCTCCACTTT	CSARGGVKNSPLHF
15	TRBJ1-4	many	-	TRBV6-5	TGTGCCAGCAAAGGAGGTGGGGCAACTAATGAAAAACTGTTTTTT	CASKGGGATNEKLFF
16	TRBJ1-1	once	TRBD1	TRBV25-1	TGTGCCAGCAGGCAGGGGGGTATATTGGCCAACACTGAAGCTTTCTTT	CASRQGGILANTEAFF
13	TRBJ2-1	once	-	TRBV18	TGTGCCAGCTCACCGGGGGGTTTTTGGGAGCAGTTCTTC	CASSPGGFWEQFF
12	TRBJ1-1	-	-	TRBV7-9	TGTGCCAGCAGCTCCTCTAAGGTTGAAGCTTTCTTT	CASSSSKVEAFF
13	TRBJ1-1	-	-	TRBV12-3/TRBV12-4	TGTGCCAGCAGTCCTCAACGACAGACTGAAGCTTTCTTT	CASSPQRQTEAFF
14	TRBJ2-7	-	-	TRBV20-1	TGCAGTGCTTGGGGCAGCCTCAGCTCCTACGAGCAGTACTTC	CSAWGSLSSYEQYF
14	TRBJ2-7	-	-	TRBV5-1	TGCGCCAGCAGCTTGTTAACAGAACTATACGAGCAGTACTTC	CASSLLTELYEQYF
14	TRBJ1-2	few	TRBD1	TRBV5-5	TGTGCCAGCAGGGGACAGGGAGGGTCTTGGGGCTACACCTTC	CASRGQGGSWGYTF
14	TRBJ2-1	few	-	TRBV28	TGTGCCAGCAGTACAGGGAGGATAGGTAATGAGCAGTTCTTC	CASSTGRIGNEQFF
18	TRBJ1-5	few	TRBD1	TRBV2	TGTGCCAGCAGTGAACCCCCCCGGGACAGGGGTAGCAATCAGCCCCAGCATTTT	CASSEPPRDRGSNQPQHF
14	TRBJ2-3	once	-	TRBV20-1	TGCAGTGCTAGACTCTGGGGGACCACAGATACGCAGTATTTT	CSARLWGTTDTQYF
14	TRBJ1-6	-	-	TRBV4-2	TGTGCCAGCAGCCGGACAGATAATAATTCACCCCTCCACTTT	CASSRTDNNSPLHF